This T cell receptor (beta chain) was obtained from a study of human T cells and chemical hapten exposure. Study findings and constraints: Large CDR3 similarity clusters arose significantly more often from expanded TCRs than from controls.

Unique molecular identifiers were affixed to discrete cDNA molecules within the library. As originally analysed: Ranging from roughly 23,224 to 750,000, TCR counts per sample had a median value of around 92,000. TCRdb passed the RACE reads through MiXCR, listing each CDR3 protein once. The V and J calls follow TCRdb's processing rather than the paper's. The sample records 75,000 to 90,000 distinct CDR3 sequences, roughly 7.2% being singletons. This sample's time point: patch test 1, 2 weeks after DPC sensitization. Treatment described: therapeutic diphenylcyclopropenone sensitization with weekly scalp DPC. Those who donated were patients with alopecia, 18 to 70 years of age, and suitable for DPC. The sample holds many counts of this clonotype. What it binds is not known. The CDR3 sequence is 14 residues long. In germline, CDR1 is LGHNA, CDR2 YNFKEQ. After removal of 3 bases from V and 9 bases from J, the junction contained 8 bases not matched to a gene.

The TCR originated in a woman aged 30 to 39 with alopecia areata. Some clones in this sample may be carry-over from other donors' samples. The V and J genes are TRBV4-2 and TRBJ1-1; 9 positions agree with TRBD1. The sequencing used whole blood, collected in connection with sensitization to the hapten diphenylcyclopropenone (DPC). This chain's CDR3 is CASSHGTGGSQAFF. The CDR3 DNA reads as TGTGCCAGCAGCCATGGTACAGGGGGCTCTCAAGCTTTCTTT.